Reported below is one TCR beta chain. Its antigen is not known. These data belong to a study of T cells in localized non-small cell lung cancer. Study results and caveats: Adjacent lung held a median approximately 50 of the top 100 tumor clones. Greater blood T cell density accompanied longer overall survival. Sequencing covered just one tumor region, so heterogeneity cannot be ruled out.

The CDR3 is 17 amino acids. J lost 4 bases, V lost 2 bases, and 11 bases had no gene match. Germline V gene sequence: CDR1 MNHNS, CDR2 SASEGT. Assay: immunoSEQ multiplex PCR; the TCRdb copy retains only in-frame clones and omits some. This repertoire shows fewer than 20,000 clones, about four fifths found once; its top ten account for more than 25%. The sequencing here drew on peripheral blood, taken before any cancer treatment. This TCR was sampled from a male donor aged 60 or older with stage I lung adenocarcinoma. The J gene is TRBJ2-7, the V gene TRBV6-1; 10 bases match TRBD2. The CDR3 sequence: CASSESGWASGGYEQYF. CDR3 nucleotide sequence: TGTGCCAGCAGTGAATCGGGATGGGCTAGCGGGGGTTACGAGCAGTACTTC.